Following are 4 T cell receptor beta chains from one sample sequenced in a study of blood T cell repertoires in COVID-19. Here immunoSEQ multiplex PCR was the method, and the copy in TCRdb shows in-frame clones only, minus some. The sample includes 55,000 to 90,000 clones, more than 75% of them seen just once. Sequencing input: peripheral blood. All receptors derive from a woman in her sixties with acute or convalescent COVID-19.

The gene calls are TRBV20-1 and TRBJ1-2; 8 bases fit TRBD1. After removal of 5 bases from V and 8 bases from J, the junction contained 4 bases not matched to a gene. The CDR3 length is 11 residues. The germline gives CDR1 DFQATT, CDR2 SNEGSKA (reference sequence). The CDR3 nucleotides are TGCAGTGCTCCGACAGGGGAAGGCTACACCTTC. It codes for CSAPTGEGYTF.

This clone was found once. The chain links TRBV3-1 (or the pseudogene TRBV3-2) to TRBJ2-1; weak D call: TRBD2 (5 bases). V lost 1 base and J 7 bases, leaving 11 bases between the germline ends. The CDR3 length is 14 residues. CDR1 and CDR2 from the germline V gene are LGHDT and YNNKEL (reference sequence). The CDR3 here is CASSQGHTGNEQFF. In DNA, the CDR3 is TGTGCCAGCAGCCAAGGGCACACGGGAAATGAGCAGTTCTTC.

In this sample, this clone turned up a few times. This chain uses TRBV7-9 with TRBJ2-2, with D hard to call. Germline V CDR1 and CDR2: SEHNR, FQNEAQ (reference sequence). The CDR3 covers 13 residues. Deletions cut 1 base from V and 7 bases from J, with 7 bases between. The CDR3 DNA follows: TGTGCCAGCAGCTTAGTTTCGGGCGGGGAGCTGTTTTTT. Its translation: CASSLVSGGELFF.

The chain links TRBV5-1 to TRBJ2-3, with 7 bases matching TRBD1. Trimming at V came to 0 bases and at J to 4 bases, leaving 8 bases not matched to a gene. Germline V CDR1 and CDR2: SGHRS, YFSETQ. The CDR3 covers 16 residues. The chain's CDR3 is CASSLEGAVVADTQYF. The CDR3 DNA reads as TGCGCCAGCAGCTTGGAGGGGGCGGTTGTTGCAGATACGCAGTATTTT.